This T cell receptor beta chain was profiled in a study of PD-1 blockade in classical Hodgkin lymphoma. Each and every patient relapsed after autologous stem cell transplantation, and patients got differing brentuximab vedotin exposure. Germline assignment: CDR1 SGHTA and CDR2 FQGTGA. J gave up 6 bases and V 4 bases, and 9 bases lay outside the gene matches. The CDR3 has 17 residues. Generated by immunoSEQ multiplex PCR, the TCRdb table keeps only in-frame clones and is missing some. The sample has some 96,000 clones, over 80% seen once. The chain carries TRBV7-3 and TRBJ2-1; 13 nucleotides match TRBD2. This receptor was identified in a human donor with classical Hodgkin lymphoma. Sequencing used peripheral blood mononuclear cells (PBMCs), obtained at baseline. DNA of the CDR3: TGTGCCAGCAGCTCACTAGCGGGAGGGCTTTCGGGCAATGAGCAGTTCTTC. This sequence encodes CASSSLAGGLSGNEQFF.